Each of the 21 T cell receptor beta chains below was sequenced from the same sample in a study of T-cell memory formation after mild COVID-19. TCRdb processed the 5' RACE reads anew with MiXCR; each CDR3 protein has one entry. The repertoire holds 100,000 or so distinct CDR3 sequences, 8.5% to 14% seen once, with roughly two fifths in the top ten. Sequencing was performed on PBMCs or a T cell subset sorted from them (not recorded which). The source is a young man who had mild COVID-19 (a few samples of this study predate the infection). Cell type and time point are not known.

The table lists this clonotype with a few counts. The chain has TRBV29-1 and TRBJ1-2, with no clear D. Per the germline V gene, CDR1 is SQVTM and CDR2 is ANQGSEA. The CDR3 runs to 10 residues. V dropped 7 bases and J dropped 8 bases, with 11 bases sitting between them. The CDR3 DNA is TGCAGCGCCACGGGAGGGGGCTACACCTTC. This sequence encodes CSATGGGYTF.

As for this clonotype: The conserved phenylalanine or tryptophan is not found at the CDR3 terminus, so this likely reflects a read error. The chain recombines TRBV7-6 with TRBJ1-2; tentatively, D is TRBD1 (6 bases). The CDR3 sequence is 12 residues long. CDR1 SGHVS and CDR2 FNYEAQ come from the germline V gene. V was trimmed by 3 bases and J by 8 bases, leaving 10 bases between them. The CDR3 sequence: CASSLGGGGYTL. CDR3 coding DNA: TGTGCCAGCAGCTTGGGGGGCGGAGGCTACACCTTA.

This clonotype was seen a handful of times. This chain joins TRBV4-3 and TRBJ1-1; D possibly corresponds to TRBD1 (6 bases). This CDR3 is built from 15 residues. The V end was cut by 3 bases, the J end by 5 bases, with 16 bases between. Germline CDR1 reads LGHNA; CDR2 reads YSLEER. CDR3 in DNA: TGCGCCAGCAGCCACTGGTGGGGGGCGAGGACTGAAGCTTTCTTT. It translates to CASSHWWGARTEAFF.

The J gene is TRBJ1-5, the V gene TRBV10-3; a weak D match, TRBD1 (5 bases). Germline CDR1 reads ENHRY; CDR2 reads SYGVKD. V dropped 8 bases and J dropped 6 bases, with 17 bases sitting between them. The CDR3 contains 14 residues. The CDR3 is CAIGLQGSGQPQHF. The CDR3 DNA reads as TGTGCCATCGGACTCCAGGGCTCGGGTCAGCCCCAGCATTTT.

The chain is built from TRBV6-2 or TRBV6-3 and TRBJ2-5; D may be TRBD2 (6 bases). V gave up 2 bases and J gave up 7 bases, with 8 bases separating them. This CDR3 is built from 12 residues. Germline CDR1 MNHEY, CDR2 SVGEGT. The CDR3 sequence: CASSYPAGTQYF. The CDR3 coding sequence is TGTGCCAGCAGTTACCCAGCGGGGACCCAGTACTTC.

In this sample, this clonotype turned up a few times. The CDR3 here is CASSPGRGLYSGNTIYF. Here the CDR3 DNA reads TGTGCCAGCAGTCCAGGGAGGGGTCTATACTCTGGAAACACCATATATTTT. This chain uses TRBV25-1 with TRBJ1-3; TRBD1 is a possible D gene (5 bases). Germline V lookup: CDR1 MGHDK, CDR2 SYGVNS. The CDR3 has 17 residues. V was clipped by 5 bases and J by 0 bases, with 17 bases between them.

DNA for the CDR3: TGTGCCACCAGTGAGAACAGGGGGCGTAAAGAAAATGAGCAGTTCTTC. Translated, it gives CATSENRGRKENEQFF. The chain joins TRBV24-1 to TRBJ2-1; 9 bases map to TRBD1. The CDR3 runs 16 residues. The germline V gene encodes CDR1 KGHDR and CDR2 SFDVKD. V lost 4 bases, J lost 7 bases, and 10 bases stayed unmatched.

This clonotype was seen only a few times. The chain joins TRBV7-9 to TRBJ2-3; 7 nucleotides match TRBD1. The V gene end was trimmed by 7 bases and the J gene end by 8 bases; junction bases not matched to a gene: 15. CDR3 length equals 15 residues. Germline V lookup: CDR1 SEHNR, CDR2 FQNEAQ (reference sequence). CDR3 in amino acids: CASTHPGQRVSTQYF. Here the CDR3 DNA reads TGTGCCAGCACCCACCCGGGACAGAGAGTTAGTACGCAGTATTTT.

This clonotype was seen a handful of times. The chain combines TRBV5-8 with TRBJ2-7; D might be TRBD2 (5 bases). Trimming stripped 4 bases from V and 1 base from J, with 9 bases between. The germline CDR1 and CDR2 sequences are SGHTS and YDEGEE. This CDR3 region has 13 residues. The DNA of the CDR3 is TGTGCCAGCAGCGTGACTACTTCCTACGAGCAGTACGTC. This codes for CASSVTTSYEQYV.

This clonotype appeared many times. The genes are TRBV9 and TRBJ2-1; D perhaps matches TRBD2 (6 bases). CDR1 is SGDLS and CDR2 is YYNGEE in the germline V gene. V was clipped by 4 bases and J by 7 bases, with 15 bases between them. The CDR3 runs to 14 residues. For the CDR3, the DNA is TGTGCCAGCAGCCCTAGGGGCCTAGCGAATGAGCAGTTCTTC. Translating it yields CASSPRGLANEQFF.

This clonotype was detected ten times or more. V usage is TRBV7-9 and J usage is TRBJ2-7, with 8 bases matching TRBD2. Germline-derived CDR1 and CDR2 are SEHNR and FQNEAQ (reference sequence). The CDR3 spans 15 residues. V lost 1 base, J lost 7 bases, and 9 bases stayed unmatched. CDR3 residues: CASSLGVSPGGEQYF. The DNA for the CDR3 is TGTGCCAGCAGCTTAGGTGTCAGCCCGGGGGGGGAGCAGTACTTC.

J is TRBJ1-5 and V is TRBV9; D gene ambiguous. V lost 3 bases to trimming and J lost 6 bases, with 7 bases between them. Germline values: CDR1 SGDLS, CDR2 YYNGEE. The CDR3 totals 12 residues. CDR3 in DNA: TGTGCCAGCAGCGCCTTAGCTCAGCCCCAGCATTTT. This sequence encodes CASSALAQPQHF. Filled out from reference TRBV9 and TRBJ1-5, the complete variable domain reads DSGVTQTPKHLITATGQRVTLRCSPRSGDLSVYWYQQSLDQGLQFLIQYYNGEERAKGNILERFSAQQFPDLHSELNLSSLELGDSALYFCASSALAQPQHFGDGTRLSIL.

The chain joins TRBV20-1 to TRBJ2-2; no reliable D call. In germline, CDR1 is DFQATT, CDR2 SNEGSKA (reference sequence). This CDR3 has 16 amino acids. The V end lost 0 bases, the J end lost 1 base, and 12 bases lay between the germline ends. CDR3 amino acids: CSARDRARQNTGELFF. The CDR3 region has the DNA TGCAGTGCTAGAGATCGGGCCAGACAGAACACCGGGGAGCTGTTTTTT.

A few counts support this clonotype. The J gene is TRBJ1-6, the V gene TRBV3-1; the D gene is possibly TRBD1 (6 bases). This CDR3 has 17 residues. Between the trimmed V and J ends, which lost 4 bases and 9 bases, there was a span of 22 bases. Germline V lookup: CDR1 LGHDT, CDR2 YNNKEL (reference sequence). Here the CDR3 reads CASSRGGGPSRSSPLHF. The CDR3 DNA reads as TGTGCCAGCAGCCGAGGAGGGGGACCTTCCAGGAGTTCACCCCTCCACTTT.

The chain recombines TRBV7-9 with TRBJ2-7; tentative D call: TRBD1 (5 bases). V lost 1 base and J 5 bases, leaving 6 bases between the germline ends. This CDR3 is built from 12 residues. CDR1 is SEHNR, CDR2 FQNEAQ, per germline (reference sequence). The CDR3 loop reads CASSLGGHEQYV. The CDR3 region has the DNA TGTGCCAGCAGCTTAGGGGGCCACGAGCAGTACGTC.

The V gene is TRBV6-2 or TRBV6-3, the J gene TRBJ2-2; D is uncertain. Between the trimmed V and J ends, which lost 1 base and 7 bases, there was a span of 1 base. CDR3 length equals 11 residues. Germline V gives CDR1 MNHEY, CDR2 SVGEGT. CDR3 loop: CASSYYGELFF. DNA for the CDR3: TGTGCCAGCAGTTACTACGGGGAGCTGTTTTTT.

V is TRBV4-1 and J is TRBJ1-1; TRBD1 agrees at 8 bases. CDR3 size: 16 residues. Germline V lookup: CDR1 MGHRA, CDR2 YSYEKL. Trimming cost V 3 bases and J 6 bases; bases outside gene matches: 12. For the CDR3, the DNA is TGCGCCAGCAGCCACCCCAGGACAGGGATAACCTCTGAAGCTTTCTTT. Amino acid sequence: CASSHPRTGITSEAFF.

The chain employs TRBV3-1 and TRBJ1-3; unclear D gene. This CDR3 contains 13 residues. Germline-derived CDR1 and CDR2 are LGHDT and YNNKEL (reference sequence). V lost 3 bases and J lost 0, with 3 bases in between. CDR3 DNA sequence: TGTGCCAGCAGCCAGATCTCTGGAAACACCATATATTTT. It specifies CASSQISGNTIYF. Based on the CDR3 plus reference TRBV3-1 and TRBJ1-3, the full variable domain is DTAVSQTPKYLVTQMGNDKSIKCEQNLGHDTMYWYKQDSKKFLKIMFSYNNKELIINETVPNRFSPKSPDKAHLNLHINSLELGDSAVYFCASSQISGNTIYFGEGSWLTVV.

V and J are TRBV15 and TRBJ2-1, with D perhaps matching TRBD1 (6 bases). This CDR3 region has 14 residues. Trimming pared 3 bases from V and 6 bases from J, leaving 12 bases between. Germline CDR1 is LNHNV and CDR2 is YYDKDF (reference sequence). For the CDR3, the DNA is TGTGCCACCAGCAGTGGCAGGGGTTCCAATGAGCAGTTCTTC. Translating it yields CATSSGRGSNEQFF.

The chain uses TRBV9 and TRBJ2-5, with a weak D call TRBD2 (5 bases). The CDR3 is 13 amino acids. CDR1 and CDR2 (germline): SGDLS, YYNGEE. Trimming removed 0 bases at V and 5 bases at J, with 8 bases between. CDR3 residues: CASSVDREETQYF. The CDR3 coding sequence is TGTGCCAGCAGCGTAGATAGGGAGGAGACCCAGTACTTC. The whole variable domain, filled in from reference TRBV9 and TRBJ2-5, reads DSGVTQTPKHLITATGQRVTLRCSPRSGDLSVYWYQQSLDQGLQFLIQYYNGEERAKGNILERFSAQQFPDLHSELNLSSLELGDSALYFCASSVDREETQYFGPGTRLLVL.

This clonotype showed up just a few times. J is TRBJ2-1 and V is TRBV4-1; 9 bases agree with TRBD2. V was clipped by 1 base and J by 6 bases; unmatched bases: 19. The germline V gene encodes CDR1 MGHRA and CDR2 YSYEKL. The CDR3 extends over 20 amino acids. The CDR3 nucleotides read TGCGCCAGCAGCCAAGGCTTATCAAGCGGGGGGCCTAGGAAAGGCAATGAGCAGTTCTTC. Protein sequence: CASSQGLSSGGPRKGNEQFF.